The next 31 T cell receptor beta chains were all read from a single sample in a study of T cell responses to AZD1222 COVID-19 vaccine (dated by TCRdb to the early 2020s). Library creation used the immunoSEQ multiplex PCR assay. TCRdb carries this immuneACCESS record with in-frame sequences only. Its versions omit some clonotypes, under half of them owing to an unresolved V gene in the studies checked, with the rest unexplained. The sample table shows approximately 140,000 clones, and about 93% are seen once. The top ten clones comprise roughly 1.3% of the sample. What this sample's time point label stands for: baseline before first vaccination. The sample here was peripheral blood, taken on day 0 of AZD1222 vaccination. The receptors derive from an adult in good health.

This clone was seen once. The chain joins TRBV10-3 to TRBJ1-3; D not certain. In germline, CDR1 is ENHRY, CDR2 SYGVKD. The CDR3 is made up of 15 amino acids. The ends were cut back, 0 bases at V and 0 bases at J, with 6 bases in the middle. Here the CDR3 reads CAISESGSSGNTIYF. The CDR3 DNA reads as TGTGCCATCAGTGAGTCAGGGTCCTCTGGAAACACCATATATTTT.

This clone was recorded a few times. This chain uses TRBV7-2 with TRBJ2-7; D is ambiguous. V was shortened by 2 bases and J by 7 bases, with 12 bases between the two germline ends. This CDR3 is 13 amino acids long. Germline loops: CDR1 SGHTA, CDR2 FQGNSA. The CDR3 reads CASSLMDRLEQYV. CDR3 sequence (DNA): TGTGCCAGCAGCTTAATGGACCGTTTGGAGCAGTACGTC.

The chain links TRBV7-9 to TRBJ2-6, with D unclear. Deletions cut 5 bases from V and 2 bases from J, with 10 bases between. Germline CDR1 is SEHNR and CDR2 is FQNEAQ (reference sequence). This CDR3 comprises 15 residues. CDR3 sequence: CASSKTLPGANVLTF. The CDR3 bases are TGTGCCAGCAGCAAGACACTCCCTGGGGCCAACGTCCTGACTTTC.

CDR3 nucleotides: TGTGCCAGCAGCGTAGGATCCGCGCCCTACAATGAGCAGTTCTTC. This sequence encodes CASSVGSAPYNEQFF. This chain connects TRBV9 to TRBJ2-1; D is unclear. The CDR3 runs to 15 residues. Trimming stripped 0 bases from V and 2 bases from J, with 9 bases between. The germline CDR1 and CDR2 sequences are SGDLS and YYNGEE.

The V and J genes are TRBV5-4 and TRBJ2-3; D perhaps matches TRBD2 (5 bases). Germline V lookup: CDR1 SGHNT, CDR2 YYREEE (reference sequence). V shed 0 bases and J shed 1 base, with 15 bases lying between them. The CDR3 runs 17 residues. In DNA form, the CDR3 reads TGTGCCAGCAGCTTGGATAATTTTATAGCGCGCACAGATACGCAGTATTTT. Translation: CASSLDNFIARTDTQYF.

This chain uses TRBV5-6 with TRBJ2-5; D not resolved. CDR1 SGHDT and CDR2 YYEEEE come from the germline V gene. The CDR3 sequence is 14 residues long. Between the trimmed V and J ends, which lost 4 bases and 4 bases, there was a span of 14 bases. This CDR3 is CASSPRLRGETQYF. In DNA, the CDR3 is TGTGCCAGCAGCCCAAGACTCCGTGGAGAGACCCAGTACTTC.

The rearrangement joins TRBV29-1 to TRBJ1-2, with 9 bases matching TRBD1. After removal of 5 bases from V and 7 bases from J, the junction contained 5 bases not matched to a gene. CDR3 length equals 12 residues. Germline CDR1 and CDR2: SQVTM and ANQGSEA. DNA of the CDR3: TGCAGCGTTCTGGGACAGGGACCTGGCTACACCTTC. Protein: CSVLGQGPGYTF. The whole variable domain, remainder taken from reference TRBV29-1 and TRBJ1-2, is SAVISQKPSRDICQRGTSLTIQCQVDSQVTMMFWYRQQPGQSLTLIATANQGSEATYESGFVIDKFPISRPNLTFSTLTVSNMSPEDSSIYLCSVLGQGPGYTFGSGTRLTVV.

V usage is TRBV3-1 (or the pseudogene TRBV3-2) and J usage is TRBJ2-1, with 10 positions matching TRBD2. Germline CDR1 reads LGHDT; CDR2 reads YNNKEL (reference sequence). V lost 3 bases, J lost 7 bases, and 3 bases stayed unmatched. The length of the CDR3 is 14 residues. As DNA, the CDR3 is TGTGCCAGCAGCCACATAGCGGGGGGAAATGAGCAGTTCTTC. Amino acid sequence: CASSHIAGGNEQFF.

The V call is TRBV5-5, the J call TRBJ1-5; the D gene is possibly TRBD1 (6 bases). The CDR3 runs 15 residues. The V gene's germline CDR1 is SGHKS and CDR2 YYEKEE (reference sequence). Trimming removed 4 bases at V and 4 bases at J, with 15 bases between. CDR3 sequence reads: CASSAAGARNQPQHF. CDR3 bases: TGTGCCAGCAGCGCCGCGGGGGCTCGTAATCAGCCCCAGCATTTT.

The rearrangement joins TRBV5-5 to TRBJ2-3; D tentatively reads TRBD1 or TRBD2 (6 bases each). The CDR3 runs to 14 residues. The germline V gene encodes CDR1 SGHKS and CDR2 YYEKEE (reference sequence). V gave up 3 bases and J gave up 4 bases, with 12 bases separating them. The CDR3 region is CASSSWGAADTQYF. CDR3 coding DNA: TGTGCCAGCAGCTCGTGGGGGGCGGCAGATACGCAGTATTTT.

DNA of the CDR3: TGTGCCAGCAGTGAAGCCGGGACAAACACTGAAGCTTTCTTT. It codes for CASSEAGTNTEAFF. The chain carries TRBV2 and TRBJ1-1; D might be TRBD1 (6 bases). The CDR3 runs 14 residues. Trimming took off 0 bases at V and 2 bases at J, with 7 bases between the two ends. Germline V lookup: CDR1 SNHLY, CDR2 FYNNEI. Using reference TRBV2 and TRBJ1-1 for the parts outside the CDR3, the full variable domain is EPEVTQTPSHQVTQMGQEVILRCVPISNHLYFYWYRQILGQKVEFLVSFYNNEISEKSEIFDDQFSVERPDGSNFTLKIRSTKLEDSAMYFCASSEAGTNTEAFFGQGTRLTVV.

The rearrangement joins TRBV21-1 to TRBJ2-7; the DNA was not compared with TRBD2, the D call given in the table. TRBV21-1 represents a pseudogene. The CDR3 sequence is 10 residues long. CDR3 in amino acids: CASGRGGSYV. DNA of the CDR3: TGTGCCAGCGGCAGGGGGGGGTCATACGTC.

CDR3 sequence: CASSEYVGNTQYF. The CDR3 DNA reads TGTGCCAGCAGTGAATATGTCGGGAATACGCAGTATTTT. This sequence joins TRBV2 and TRBJ2-3, with D possibly matching TRBD2 (5 bases). Germline CDR1 reads SNHLY; CDR2 reads FYNNEI. The length of the CDR3 is 13 residues. The V end lost 2 bases, the J end lost 7 bases, and 10 bases lay between the germline ends.

The chain recombines TRBV27 with TRBJ1-5, with D perhaps TRBD1 (6 bases). The germline CDR1 and CDR2 sequences are MNHEY and SMNVEV (reference sequence). This CDR3 has 16 residues. Deletions cut 2 bases from V and 0 bases from J, with 11 bases between. The CDR3 bases are TGTGCCAGCAGTTTAATAGGGGGATATAGCAATCAGCCCCAGCATTTT. The encoded protein is CASSLIGGYSNQPQHF.

The chain links TRBV29-1 to TRBJ2-1; D is possibly TRBD2 (6 bases). Germline CDR1 reads SQVTM; CDR2 reads ANQGSEA. The V end was cut by 0 bases, the J end by 3 bases, with 6 bases between. This CDR3 has 13 amino acids. CDR3 DNA: TGCAGCGTTGAAGACGGGGGCTACAATGAGCAGTTCTTC. It specifies CSVEDGGYNEQFF.

The chain combines TRBV18 with TRBJ1-1; no definite D call. CDR3 length equals 12 residues. Germline V gives CDR1 KGHSH, CDR2 LQKENI. Deletions cut 5 bases from V and 11 bases from J, with 15 bases between. In DNA form, the CDR3 reads TGTGCCAGCTCAAGGACGGCTCATGAGGCTTTCTTT. Translating it yields CASSRTAHEAFF.

This clone was picked up one time. V usage is TRBV7-8 and J usage is TRBJ2-5; 12 bases align to TRBD2. Germline loops: CDR1 SGHVS, CDR2 FQNEAQ. The CDR3 is made up of 18 amino acids. Germline trimming cut 0 bases from V and 4 bases from J; bases unmatched to any gene: 9. The CDR3 loop is CASSLALRLAGDGETQYF. The CDR3 nucleotides are TGTGCCAGCAGCTTAGCGCTTCGACTAGCGGGAGACGGAGAGACCCAGTACTTC.

The chain joins TRBV4-2 to TRBJ1-1, with 8 bases fitting TRBD1. This CDR3 has 14 amino acids. V gave up 4 bases and J gave up 3 bases; unmatched junction bases: 4. Germline loops: CDR1 LGHNA, CDR2 YNFKEQ. CDR3 protein: CASSPQGGHTEAFF. The CDR3 DNA sequence: TGTGCCAGCAGCCCACAGGGGGGCCACACTGAAGCTTTCTTT.

J is TRBJ2-5 and V is TRBV2; 10 bases agree with TRBD2. The CDR3 runs 13 residues. The V segment lost 5 bases and the J segment 4 bases; nucleotides outside the gene matches: 1. The V gene's germline CDR1 is SNHLY and CDR2 FYNNEI. In DNA form, the CDR3 reads TGTGCCAGCAGTAGGACTAGCGGAGAGACCCAGTACTTC. Its protein is CASSRTSGETQYF.

This chain joins TRBV7-8 and TRBJ2-7; the D is unclear. Germline CDR1 reads SGHVS; CDR2 reads FQNEAQ. V lost 4 bases and J lost 3, with 7 bases in between. The CDR3 runs 12 residues. The CDR3 spells CASSSTVYEQYV. Written as DNA, the CDR3 is TGTGCCAGCAGCTCAACGGTCTACGAGCAGTACGTC.

The chain has TRBV5-1 and TRBJ2-1; TRBD2 agrees at 7 bases. The CDR3 spans 15 residues. J was trimmed by 4 bases and V by 0 bases; bases with no gene match: 4. Germline assignment: CDR1 SGHRS and CDR2 YFSETQ. The DNA for the CDR3 is TGCGCCAGCAGCTTGGTCGCTAGCGGTTACAATGAGCAGTTCTTC. Protein product: CASSLVASGYNEQFF.

The genes are TRBV7-2 and TRBJ1-1, with 7 bases identical to TRBD1. CDR3 size: 16 residues. The V gene end was trimmed by 5 bases and the J gene end by 0 bases; junction bases not matched to a gene: 9. Germline V CDR1 and CDR2: SGHTA, FQGNSA. The CDR3 nucleotides read TGTGCCAGCAGCGATTTAGGACAGGTTATGAACACTGAAGCTTTCTTT. Amino acid sequence: CASSDLGQVMNTEAFF. The variable domain in full, completed from reference TRBV7-2 and TRBJ1-1, reads GAGVSQSPSNKVTEKGKDVELRCDPISGHTALYWYRQSLGQGLEFLIYFQGNSAPDKSGLPSDRFSAERTGGSVSTLTIQRTQQEDSAVYLCASSDLGQVMNTEAFFGQGTRLTVV.

This chain connects TRBV20-1 to TRBJ1-1; D ambiguous. Germline CDR1 is DFQATT and CDR2 is SNEGSKA (reference sequence). This CDR3 has 11 amino acids. Trimming removed 0 bases at V and 2 bases at J, with 1 base between. In DNA, the CDR3 is TGCAGTGCTAGAGACAACACTGAAGCTTTCTTT. It codes for CSARDNTEAFF.

CDR3 in amino acids: CASSRLTSTGATEAFF. In nucleotides, the CDR3 is TGTGCCAGCAGCCGTCTTACGTCTACAGGGGCAACTGAAGCTTTCTTT. The chain uses TRBV13 and TRBJ1-1; 7 nucleotides align to TRBD1. This CDR3 spans 16 amino acids. With 5 bases clipped from V and 5 bases from J, the junction kept 14 bases outside the gene matches. Germline CDR1 reads PRHDT; CDR2 reads FYEKMQ (reference sequence).

The V call is TRBV19, the J call TRBJ2-5; D is unclear. The length of the CDR3 is 14 residues. The V gene's germline CDR1 is LNHDA and CDR2 SQIVND (reference sequence). Trimming pared 5 bases from V and 2 bases from J, leaving 12 bases between. Here the CDR3 reads CASSWRGVQETQYF. CDR3 nucleotide sequence: TGTGCCAGTAGTTGGAGAGGTGTACAAGAGACCCAGTACTTC.

The gene calls are TRBV7-8 and TRBJ2-4, with TRBD1 matching 10 bases. Per germline, CDR1 SGHVS and CDR2 FQNEAQ. This CDR3 comprises 19 residues. J was trimmed by 1 base and V by 5 bases; bases with no gene match: 14. The CDR3 sequence is CASSALGTGDSSAKNIQYF. CDR3 nucleotide sequence: TGTGCCAGCAGCGCCCTTGGGACAGGGGACTCTAGCGCCAAAAACATTCAGTACTTC.

The rearrangement uses TRBV28 and TRBJ1-5; no reliable D call. This CDR3 is built from 17 residues. The V gene lost 4 bases and the J gene lost 0 bases, with 16 bases spanning the gap. Germline V gene data show CDR1 as MDHEN and CDR2 as SYDVKM. The CDR3 DNA reads as TGTGCCAGCAGTTCTTCAGGCGATCTTTATAGCAATCAGCCCCAGCATTTT. This gives the protein CASSSSGDLYSNQPQHF.

The J gene is TRBJ1-4, the V gene TRBV4-2; TRBD1 is a possible D gene (5 bases). This CDR3 comprises 16 residues. Trimming removed 4 bases at V and 2 bases at J, with 14 bases between. Germline V CDR1 and CDR2: LGHNA, YNFKEQ. The CDR3 reads CASSLRDAQTNEKLFF. CDR3 DNA: TGTGCCAGCAGCCTCCGGGACGCCCAGACTAATGAAAAACTGTTTTTT.

This chain links TRBV4-1 with TRBJ2-5; 8 bases line up with TRBD2. V trimming: 1 base; J trimming: 5 bases; junction bases outside the gene matches: 6. Germline V gene data show CDR1 as MGHRA and CDR2 as YSYEKL. The CDR3 is 15 residues long. The CDR3 DNA sequence: TGCGCCAGCAGCCAAGTCGGGGGGGCCTTTGAGACCCAGTACTTC. Translated: CASSQVGGAFETQYF.

CDR3 loop: CASSRTGVVSYNEQFF. In nucleotides, the CDR3 is TGTGCCAGCAGCCGAACAGGGGTGGTGTCCTACAATGAGCAGTTCTTC. V is TRBV4-2 and J is TRBJ2-1, with TRBD1 identical over 7 bases. V shed 4 bases and J 1 base; nucleotides not matched to a gene: 7. Germline V gene lookup returns CDR1 LGHNA and CDR2 YNFKEQ. The CDR3 extends over 16 amino acids.

The chain uses TRBV10-3 and TRBJ1-2; D unclear. This CDR3 region has 17 residues. V lost 0 bases to trimming and J lost 0 bases, with 14 bases between them. Germline CDR1 reads ENHRY; CDR2 reads SYGVKD. The CDR3 sequence: CAISESIFPRTNYGYTF. In DNA, the CDR3 is TGTGCCATCAGTGAGTCGATCTTCCCCAGAACTAACTATGGCTACACCTTC.